The 14 T cell receptor beta chains listed next were all sequenced from one sample in a study of blood T cells in healthy people across ages. Combining a sample-barcoded 5' primer with a J-beta primer mix, a second PCR ran for about 6 to 11 cycles. TCRdb fed the 5' RACE reads into MiXCR, producing one record per CDR3 protein. The top ten clones hold around 18% of a sample with 650,000 to 1,000,000 distinct CDR3 sequences, about 42% of them seen once. Input material: blood. These TCRs come from a man at least 80 years old in good health.

This chain links TRBV7-2 with TRBJ2-3, with 9 bases fitting TRBD2. Unmatched junction bases numbered 0, after V lost 0 bases and J lost 5 bases. Germline V lookup: CDR1 SGHTA, CDR2 FQGNSA. The CDR3 spans 14 residues. Here the CDR3 DNA reads TGTGCCAGCAGCTTAGCTAGCGGGGGAGATACGCAGTATTTT. Amino acids: CASSLASGGDTQYF. The full variable domain, in which reference TRBV7-2 and TRBJ2-3 provide the parts outside the CDR3, is GAGVSQSPSNKVTEKGKDVELRCDPISGHTALYWYRQSLGQGLEFLIYFQGNSAPDKSGLPSDRFSAERTGGSVSTLTIQRTQQEDSAVYLCASSLASGGDTQYFGPGTRLTVL.

The chain has TRBV27 and TRBJ1-4; TRBD1 might be the D (6 bases). The CDR3 contains 14 residues. CDR1 MNHEY and CDR2 SMNVEV come from the germline V gene (reference sequence). V lost 3 bases, J lost 7 bases, and 12 bases lay in between. The CDR3 region has the DNA TGTGCCAGCAGTTTTTCGGGGGCTGGTGAAAAACTGTTTTTT. Its protein product is CASSFSGAGEKLFF.

A note on this clonotype: At one end, the junction sequence differs from germline, possibly due to a read error. The chain carries TRBV6-2 or TRBV6-3 and TRBJ2-4; 9 nucleotides line up with TRBD2. This CDR3 contains 16 residues. Germline V gene lookup returns CDR1 MNHEY and CDR2 SVGEGT. The CDR3 reads CASSLSAGGHKSIQYF. For the CDR3, the DNA is TGTGCCAGCAGTCTTTCAGCGGGAGGACATAAAAGCATTCAGTACTTC.

About this clonotype itself: Just one base apart from a much larger clone, this may be a read error. The chain employs TRBV5-1 and TRBJ1-5; maybe TRBD1 (6 bases). The CDR3 sequence is 13 residues long. Germline values: CDR1 SGHRS, CDR2 YFSETQ. The CDR3 here is CASSLDRDQSQHF. The CDR3 DNA sequence: TGCGCCAGCAGCTTGGACAGGGATCAGTCCCAGCATTTT.

Written as DNA, the CDR3 is TGCGCCAGCAGCCCTAAAACGCCAGGCGAGCAGTACTTC. As protein: CASSPKTPGEQYF. V is TRBV4-1 and J is TRBJ2-5; D is unresolved. The better agreement between TRBJ2-7 and the DNA end casts doubt on the J call. Germline values: CDR1 MGHRA, CDR2 YSYEKL. The CDR3 has 13 residues.

This rearrangement joins TRBV5-1 to TRBJ2-3; perhaps D is TRBD1 or TRBD2 (5 bases each). Trimming pared 9 bases from V and 4 bases from J, leaving 15 bases between. CDR3 size: 13 residues. CDR1 is SGHRS, CDR2 YFSETQ, per germline. Here the CDR3 reads CATGRDPADTQYF. Written as DNA, the CDR3 is TGCGCCACAGGACGGGACCCTGCAGATACGCAGTATTTT.

The chain combines TRBV7-9 with TRBJ2-7; D gene ambiguous. CDR1 is SEHNR, CDR2 FQNEAQ, per germline (reference sequence). This CDR3 is 13 amino acids long. V was trimmed by 5 bases and J by 6 bases, leaving 14 bases between them. For the CDR3, the DNA is TGTGCCAGCAGCGGGGAAGGTGTCGGCGAGCAGTACTTC. Its translation: CASSGEGVGEQYF.

The gene calls are TRBV4-3 and TRBJ2-3, with D maybe TRBD2 (7 bases). Germline V gene data show CDR1 as LGHNA and CDR2 as YSLEER. Trimming pared 4 bases from V and 1 base from J, leaving 18 bases between. The CDR3 is made up of 17 amino acids. The CDR3 nucleotides are TGCGCCAGCAGCCCGCACCACGGGCGGGGGCGCACAGATACGCAGTATTTT. Translation gives CASSPHHGRGRTDTQYF.

The gene calls are TRBV5-1 and TRBJ1-2; possible D gene TRBD1, 6 bases. There are 16 residues in the CDR3. Per germline, CDR1 SGHRS and CDR2 YFSETQ. Between the trimmed V and J ends, which lost 2 bases and 7 bases, there was a span of 21 bases. The CDR3 region is CASSFFRDTSHGGYTF. The CDR3 DNA reads TGCGCCAGCAGCTTCTTCCGGGACACAAGCCACGGTGGCTACACCTTC.

The chain recombines TRBV19 with TRBJ1-5, with TRBD1 as a possible D gene (5 bases). The V end lost 4 bases, the J end lost 10 bases, and 14 bases lay between the germline ends. Germline loops: CDR1 LNHDA, CDR2 SQIVND (reference sequence). The CDR3 spans 13 residues. The CDR3 DNA sequence: TGTGCCAGTAGTAGCCGATCCGGGACTCCCCAGCATTTT. This sequence encodes CASSSRSGTPQHF. Combining the CDR3 with reference TRBV19 and TRBJ1-5 gives the whole variable domain DGGITQSPKYLFRKEGQNVTLSCEQNLNHDAMYWYRQDPGQGLRLIYYSQIVNDFQKGDIAEGYSVSREKKESFPLTVTSAQKNPTAFYLCASSSRSGTPQHFGDGTRLSIL.

This clonotype was observed at least ten times. The rearrangement joins TRBV5-1 to TRBJ2-1; 8 bases fit TRBD2. Germline trimming cut 4 bases from V and 6 bases from J; bases unmatched to any gene: 6. The V gene's germline CDR1 is SGHRS and CDR2 YFSETQ. There are 14 residues in the CDR3. The CDR3 nucleotides are TGCGCCAGCAGCCAACAGACTAGCGCCAATGAGCAGTTCTTC. Translating gives CASSQQTSANEQFF.

This clonotype was seen a handful of times. V and J are TRBV7-9 and TRBJ1-1, with D hard to call. V gave up 5 bases and J gave up 7 bases, with 14 bases separating them. Germline V gene sequence: CDR1 SEHNR, CDR2 FQNEAQ (reference sequence). This CDR3 is 13 amino acids long. CDR3 in amino acids: CASSTSGEYEAFF. The CDR3 DNA follows: TGTGCCAGCAGCACCTCCGGGGAATATGAAGCTTTCTTT.

This clonotype has ten or more counts. This chain links TRBV29-1 with TRBJ2-7; D is undetermined. V gave up 5 bases and J gave up 2 bases, with 10 bases separating them. The CDR3 is 12 residues long. Per germline, CDR1 SQVTM and CDR2 ANQGSEA. The CDR3 protein is CSVLVSAYEQYF. The CDR3 bases are TGCAGCGTTCTCGTATCTGCCTACGAGCAGTACTTC.

This clonotype was detected a few times. The V and J genes are TRBV5-1 and TRBJ2-5; D remains ambiguous. This CDR3 has 11 amino acids. CDR1 is SGHRS, CDR2 YFSETQ, per germline. V shed 7 bases and J shed 3 bases, with 7 bases lying between them. CDR3: CASAEKETQYF. CDR3 sequence (DNA): TGCGCCAGCGCCGAAAAAGAGACCCAGTACTTC.